Below, 26 T cell receptor beta chains from the same sample are listed, as sequenced in a study of T cells in Graves' hyperthyroidism and ophthalmopathy. Regions amplified from RNA transcripts were the TCR beta CDR3 regions. The TCR CDR3 first-round RT-PCR relied on the HTBI primer set. TCRdb passed the multiplex PCR reads through MiXCR, listing each CDR3 protein once. The sample contains approximately 870,000 distinct CDR3 sequences, 35% to 45% of which appear only once. Sequencing was carried out using blood. The source of these receptors is a man aged 18 to 30 with Graves' hyperthyroidism.

A remark on this clonotype: The junction does not match germline at one end; this may be a read error. The rearrangement links TRBV7-3 to TRBJ2-6; tentative D call: TRBD2 (6 bases). The CDR3 is made up of 15 amino acids. Looked up from germline, CDR1 is SGHTA and CDR2 is FQGTGA. This chain's CDR3 is CASSQGEARADVLTF. CDR3 in DNA: TGTGCCAGCAGCCAAGGGGAGGCGCGGGCCGACGTCCTGACTTTC.

This clonotype showed up just a few times. The chain joins TRBV12-3 or TRBV12-4 to TRBJ2-7; D might be TRBD2 (6 bases). CDR3 length equals 15 residues. V was clipped by 3 bases and J by 2 bases, with 14 bases between them. Here the CDR3 reads CASSLVRGITYEQYF. The CDR3 nucleotides are TGTGCCAGCAGTTTGGTTCGGGGGATCACCTACGAGCAGTACTTC.

There are a few counts of this clonotype. The gene calls are TRBV20-1 and TRBJ2-7; D is perhaps TRBD1 or TRBD2 (6 bases each). There are 13 residues in the CDR3. Between the trimmed V and J ends, which lost 6 bases and 1 base, there was a span of 13 bases. The germline V gene encodes CDR1 DFQATT and CDR2 SNEGSKA (reference sequence). Here the CDR3 DNA reads TGCAGTGCGGAGGGGGACACGTCCTACGAGCAGTACTTC. Translating it yields CSAEGDTSYEQYF.

This chain joins TRBV29-1 and TRBJ2-5, with 7 bases identical to TRBD2. J was trimmed by 4 bases and V by 8 bases; bases with no gene match: 4. The CDR3 runs 11 residues. The germline V gene encodes CDR1 SQVTM and CDR2 ANQGSEA. The CDR3 loop is CSLASGETQYF. CDR3 coding DNA: TGCAGCTTGGCTAGCGGAGAGACCCAGTACTTC.

V and J are TRBV29-1 and TRBJ1-2; D is possibly TRBD1 (5 bases). The V end lost 8 bases, the J end lost 4 bases, and 14 bases lay between the germline ends. Germline V CDR1 and CDR2: SQVTM, ANQGSEA. This CDR3 contains 12 residues. The CDR3 is CSLEGGTYGYTF. As DNA, the CDR3 is TGCAGCTTAGAGGGCGGGACCTATGGCTACACCTTC.

The chain is built from TRBV4-1 and TRBJ1-6; D call uncertain. The CDR3 runs 17 residues. Germline CDR1 and CDR2: MGHRA and YSYEKL. V lost 0 bases, J lost 10 bases, and 19 bases lay in between. The CDR3 nucleotides are TGCGCCAGCAGCCAAGAGGGTCCACTAGCAGAAGGATCACCCCTCCACTTT. Protein product: CASSQEGPLAEGSPLHF.

This clonotype was found a few times. This chain uses TRBV20-1 with TRBJ1-6; perhaps TRBD1 as D (5 bases). Germline CDR1 reads DFQATT; CDR2 reads SNEGSKA (reference sequence). V was pared by 5 bases and J by 4 bases, with 9 bases between. The CDR3 has 13 amino acids. CDR3 DNA sequence: TGCAGTGCTTTGGGGCCTTATAATTCACCCCTCCACTTT. Protein: CSALGPYNSPLHF.

A note on this clonotype: Its ends do not fully match the called genes, so a read error is possible. V and J are TRBV7-9 and TRBJ2-7; TRBD2 matches 9 bases. Germline CDR1 reads SEHNR; CDR2 reads FQNEAQ (reference sequence). The CDR3 runs to 16 residues. In DNA form, the CDR3 reads TGCGCCAGCAGCCACAGTGCTAGCGGGGAAACCTACGAGCAGTACTTC. Residues: CASSHSASGETYEQYF.

This clonotype was recorded a few times. This sequence joins TRBV3-1 and TRBJ2-5; D is perhaps TRBD1 (6 bases). CDR1 is LGHDT, CDR2 YNNKEL, per germline (reference sequence). The CDR3 has 18 amino acids. Trimming shortened V by 5 bases and J by 3 bases, and 25 bases separated the two germline ends. CDR3 in DNA: TGTGCCAGCAGCTACCGAAGGGGGAAGAACGAATATGAAGAGACCCAGTACTTC. As protein: CASSYRRGKNEYEETQYF.

The chain uses TRBV6-5 and TRBJ1-2, with a tentative D call TRBD1 (6 bases). CDR1 and CDR2 (germline): MNHEY, SVGAGI. There are 17 residues in the CDR3. The V end lost 4 bases, the J end lost 8 bases, and 26 bases lay between the germline ends. Written as DNA, the CDR3 is TGTGCCAGCAGTTCCTCCGGAGGGGGGTATGGGACGGGAGGCTACACCTTC. Protein product: CASSSSGGGYGTGGYTF.

In its sample, this clonotype was seen many times. The chain recombines TRBV10-3 with TRBJ2-2, with D unresolved. The CDR3 has 14 residues. The germline V gene has CDR1 ENHRY and CDR2 SYGVKD. V lost 2 bases to trimming and J lost 4 bases, with 8 bases between them. CDR3 sequence: CAISETAVTGELFF. CDR3 nucleotide sequence: TGTGCCATCAGTGAGACGGCAGTCACCGGGGAGCTGTTTTTT.

The chain carries TRBV6-2 or TRBV6-3 and TRBJ2-7; D remains ambiguous. Germline values: CDR1 MNHEY, CDR2 SVGEGT. The CDR3 spans 11 residues. V lost 10 bases, J lost 6 bases, and 13 bases lay in between. The CDR3 coding sequence is TGTGCCACTCGACTTATTGGCGAGCAGTACTTC. Its protein product is CATRLIGEQYF.

The V gene is TRBV7-9, the J gene TRBJ1-4, with 7 positions matching TRBD1. Germline-derived CDR1 and CDR2 are SEHNR and FQNEAQ (reference sequence). Trimming cost V 3 bases and J 5 bases; bases outside gene matches: 6. CDR3 length: 15 amino acids. In DNA, the CDR3 is TGTGCCAGCAGCTTCCCGACAGGGAGGAATGAAAAACTGTTTTTT. Translated, it gives CASSFPTGRNEKLFF.

This clonotype was observed a few times. V and J are TRBV4-1 and TRBJ2-5; D gene unclear. Germline V CDR1 and CDR2: MGHRA, YSYEKL. V was clipped by 0 bases and J by 6 bases, with 5 bases between them. The CDR3 consists of 12 residues. CDR3 sequence (DNA): TGCGCCAGCAGCCAAGATTCAAAGACCCAGTACTTC. Protein: CASSQDSKTQYF.

This clonotype has only a few counts. The chain combines TRBV7-2 with TRBJ2-2, with D perhaps TRBD1 or TRBD2 (6 bases each). The germline CDR1 and CDR2 sequences are SGHTA and FQGNSA. The CDR3 has 15 amino acids. Trimming pared 5 bases from V and 1 base from J, leaving 11 bases between. The CDR3 nucleotides are TGTGCCAGCAGCGCGGGACACGAGAACACCGGGGAGCTGTTTTTT. Amino acids: CASSAGHENTGELFF.

The gene calls are TRBV14 and TRBJ2-7, with D possibly being TRBD2 (6 bases). Germline lookup yields CDR1 SGHDN and CDR2 FVKESK. Between the trimmed V and J ends, which lost 2 bases and 0 bases, there was a span of 8 bases. The CDR3 sequence is 14 residues long. In DNA form, the CDR3 reads TGTGCCAGCAGCCAAAGGGAGGTCTCCTACGAGCAGTACTTC. This sequence encodes CASSQREVSYEQYF.

This clonotype was seen more than once but under ten times. The chain has TRBV20-1 and TRBJ2-7, with 7 bases aligning to TRBD1. In germline, CDR1 is DFQATT, CDR2 SNEGSKA (reference sequence). Germline trimming cut 3 bases from V and 0 bases from J; bases unmatched to any gene: 5. The CDR3 covers 14 residues. CDR3 region: CSASSGQLSYEQYF. The CDR3 DNA reads TGCAGTGCTAGTTCGGGACAGCTCTCCTACGAGCAGTACTTC.

With respect to this clonotype: At one end the junction does not follow the germline gene, possibly because of a read error. This chain connects TRBV7-9 to TRBJ1-3; D may be TRBD1 (5 bases). In germline, CDR1 is SEHNR, CDR2 FQNEAQ (reference sequence). CDR3 length: 14 residues. CDR3 amino acids: CASSQETGGNTIYF. CDR3 DNA sequence: TGCGCCAGCAGCCAAGAAACAGGTGGAAACACCATATATTTT.

This clonotype appeared many times. V and J are TRBV10-2 and TRBJ1-2; no reliable D call. V was cut by 1 base and J by 7 bases, with 13 bases left in between. The CDR3 sequence is 14 residues long. CDR1 and CDR2 from the germline V gene are WSHSY and SAAADI. CDR3 DNA: TGCGCCAGCAGTGAGTGGGTGAAAATCTTTGGCTACACCTTC. Translated, it gives CASSEWVKIFGYTF.

The table lists this clonotype with a few counts. The chain employs TRBV7-6 and TRBJ2-7, with D tentatively TRBD2 (6 bases). This CDR3 spans 15 amino acids. CDR1 is SGHVS, CDR2 FNYEAQ, per germline. V gave up 1 base and J gave up 3 bases, with 13 bases separating them. In DNA form, the CDR3 reads TGTGCCAGCAGCTTAGACCCCGGGACTCGCTACGAGCAGTACTTC. It is translated as CASSLDPGTRYEQYF.

This clonotype showed up many times. The rearrangement uses TRBV24-1 and TRBJ1-6; D possibly corresponds to TRBD1 (6 bases). Germline-derived CDR1 and CDR2 are KGHDR and SFDVKD. The V gene lost 5 bases and the J gene lost 9 bases, with 13 bases spanning the gap. CDR3 length equals 14 residues. As DNA, the CDR3 is TGTGCCACCAGTGCCTCAGGGGACGGTTCACCCCTCCACTTT. Translating it yields CATSASGDGSPLHF.

This clonotype was seen just once. This chain connects TRBV29-1 to TRBJ2-7, with 8 bases fitting TRBD1. This CDR3 is 12 amino acids long. The trim removed 8 bases at V and 3 bases at J, leaving 6 bases unmatched. Germline V gene data show CDR1 as SQVTM and CDR2 as ANQGSEA. CDR3 amino acids: CSSAGQGYEQYF. DNA of the CDR3: TGCAGCAGCGCCGGACAGGGCTACGAGCAGTACTTC.

The chain has TRBV20-1 and TRBJ2-7; 10 bases are shared with TRBD1. Germline lookup yields CDR1 DFQATT and CDR2 SNEGSKA (reference sequence). This CDR3 spans 16 amino acids. The J segment lost 5 bases and the V segment lost 6 bases, leaving 16 bases of the junction unmatched. CDR3 sequence reads: CSASIPLGQGGDEQYF. The CDR3 DNA follows: TGCAGTGCCTCGATACCCTTAGGACAGGGGGGCGACGAGCAGTACTTC.

This clonotype was seen repeatedly, ten times or more. V gene TRBV24-1 combines with J gene TRBJ1-6; no clear D gene. The V and J ends lost 1 base and 10 bases respectively, with 7 bases between them. Germline CDR1 KGHDR, CDR2 SFDVKD. The CDR3 is 13 residues long. The CDR3 DNA reads TGTGCCACCAGTGATTTTACTGGATCACCCCTCCACTTT. Residues: CATSDFTGSPLHF.

This clonotype was recorded at least ten times. The chain combines TRBV7-2 with TRBJ2-2; D perhaps matches TRBD1 (6 bases). V gave up 6 bases and J gave up 1 base, with 9 bases separating them. The germline CDR1 and CDR2 sequences are SGHTA and FQGNSA. This CDR3 has 14 residues. CDR3 protein: CASSPDRNTGELFF. CDR3 bases: TGTGCCAGCAGTCCGGACAGGAACACCGGGGAGCTGTTTTTT.

This clonotype was seen more than once but under ten times. V usage is TRBV15 and J usage is TRBJ2-2; 7 bases fit TRBD2. V lost 7 bases, J lost 6 bases, and 5 bases stayed unmatched. Germline loops: CDR1 LNHNV, CDR2 YYDKDF (reference sequence). The length of the CDR3 is 13 residues. The CDR3 reads CATTAGYSGELFF. In nucleotides, the CDR3 is TGTGCCACCACAGCGGGGTACTCCGGGGAGCTGTTTTTT.